This T cell receptor (beta chain) was recorded in a study of blood T cell repertoires in COVID-19. Using immunoSEQ multiplex PCR, the repertoire was profiled, and TCRdb retains in-frame clones only, with some absent. Among 130,000 or so clones listed, roughly 91% were seen once. This TCR derives from a human donor in a cohort sampled during active COVID-19. The sequenced material came from peripheral blood.

The CDR3 loop reads CASSPPGLAGESGLYEQYF. The CDR3 DNA reads TGTGCCAGCTCACCACCGGGTCTAGCGGGAGAGTCCGGTTTGTACGAGCAGTACTTC. The gene calls are TRBV18 and TRBJ2-7; 10 bases agree with TRBD2. CDR1 is KGHSH and CDR2 is LQKENI in the germline V gene. This CDR3 comprises 19 residues. The J segment lost 4 bases and the V segment lost 0 bases, leaving 15 bases of the junction unmatched.